This is a list of T cell receptor beta chains from one sample in a study of early T cells in non-severe SARS-CoV-2 infection. TCRdb re-analysed the 5' RACE reads in MiXCR, keeping a single row per CDR3 protein. The sample lists just under 65,000 distinct CDR3 sequences; about an eighth were seen once. Sequenced material: whole blood. These receptor sequences come from an adult who was a healthcare worker with PCR-confirmed SARS-CoV-2 infection or an uninfected control (not recorded which). Both conserved end residues are part of each CDR3. The D gene is left open where the match is weak. Size is stated for part of the rows, as once, few or many counts, or as a class when the clone is expanded.

J gene | V gene | D gene | clone size | CDR3 DNA | CDR3 protein
TRBJ2-7 | TRBV10-3 | - | - | TGTGCCATCAGTGAGTCTAGCGGACAGAAATACGAGCAGTACTTC | CAISESSGQKYEQYF
TRBJ1-2 | TRBV5-5 | TRBD1 | once | TGTGCCAGCAGCGTTGCACTGGGACAGGGCGACTATGGCTACACCTTC | CASSVALGQGDYGYTF
TRBJ2-3 | TRBV20-1 | - | - | TGCAGTGCTAGAGTCGGGGCAGATACGCAGTATTTT | CSARVGADTQYF
TRBJ2-1 | TRBV11-2 | - | few | TGTGCCAGCAGCTTAGGGGCGGGGAATGAGCAGTTCTTC | CASSLGAGNEQFF
TRBJ2-7 | TRBV7-2 | - | - | TGTGCCAGCAGGTCCTCAGGATCTCCCTCCTACGAGCAGTACTTC | CASRSSGSPSYEQYF
TRBJ2-4 | TRBV13 | TRBD2 | - | TGTGCCAGCAGCTTAGCAGCGGGGGGAATATCGTACTTC | CASSLAAGGISYF
TRBJ2-7 | TRBV6-1 | - | - | TGTGCCAGCAGGATCAGGGGAGGAGGCTACGAGCAGTACTTC | CASRIRGGGYEQYF
TRBJ2-4 | TRBV7-9 | - | - | TGTGCCAGCAGCTCACCGGGGGCCAACCCCAAAAACATTCAGTACTTC | CASSSPGANPKNIQYF
TRBJ2-5 | TRBV5-4 | - | few | TGTGCCAGCAGCGGGGAATCGTTGGAGACCCAGTACTTC | CASSGESLETQYF
TRBJ2-2 | TRBV2 | - | many | TGTGCCAGCAGTGCCCCAGCGGCCCTCACCGGGGAGCTGTTTTTT | CASSAPAALTGELFF
TRBJ1-5 | TRBV11-2 | - | few | TGTGCCAGCAGCTCGACAGATAGCAATCAGCCCCAGCATTTT | CASSSTDSNQPQHF
TRBJ1-1 | TRBV2 | - | many | TGTGCCAGCAGTCCTACCTCTTACACTGAAGCTTTCTTT | CASSPTSYTEAFF
TRBJ2-7 | TRBV20-1 | - | few | TGCAGTGCTAGAGATGCAGTCTCCTACGAGCAGTACTTC | CSARDAVSYEQYF
TRBJ2-3 | TRBV12-3/TRBV12-4 | - | few | TGTGCCAGCAGCCCCCCTGGGAACACAGATACGCAGTATTTT | CASSPPGNTDTQYF
TRBJ1-2 | TRBV3-1 | - | - | TGTGCCAGCAGCCAAGTGAGCTTCCTCTATGGCTACACCTTC | CASSQVSFLYGYTF
TRBJ2-2 | TRBV5-4 | - | - | TGTGCCAGCAGCTTGGACCAAACCGGGGAGCTGTTTTTT | CASSLDQTGELFF
TRBJ2-5 | TRBV7-2 | - | - | TGTGCCAGCAGCCGTGGCCCAGAAGAGACCCAGTACTTC | CASSRGPEETQYF
TRBJ1-1 | TRBV6-5 | - | - | TGTGCCAGCAGTTACTTCGGCGACCCTCCGGAGACTGAAGCTTTCTTT | CASSYFGDPPETEAFF
TRBJ1-2 | TRBV4-1 | - | few | TGCGCCAGCAGCCAAGGGGTGGAAGTTAACTATGGCTACACCTTC | CASSQGVEVNYGYTF
TRBJ1-6 | TRBV11-2 | TRBD1 | many | TGTGCCAGCCAGCTTGGGACAGTTAATTCACCCCTCCACTTT | CASQLGTVNSPLHF
TRBJ2-3 | TRBV2 | TRBD2 | - | TGTGCCAGCGGGACTACACTGGGCGATACGCAGTATTTT | CASGTTLGDTQYF
TRBJ2-5 | TRBV27 | - | - | TGTGCCAGCAGTTCCGGTTGGGGGACCCAGTACTTC | CASSSGWGTQYF
TRBJ1-3 | TRBV6-5 | - | - | TGTGCCAGCAGTTACTCGGCGGTCTCTGGAAACACCATATATTTT | CASSYSAVSGNTIYF
TRBJ2-7 | TRBV27 | - | - | TGTGCCAGCACCCAGACAGGTCCAGGCTACGAGCAGTACTTC | CASTQTGPGYEQYF
TRBJ2-4 | TRBV7-9 | - | many | TGTGCCAGCAGCGCCGGACAGTTAGCCAAAAACATTCAGTACTTC | CASSAGQLAKNIQYF
TRBJ1-1 | TRBV4-2 | - | - | TGTGCCAGCAGCCAAGATCTTGACATGAACACTGAAGCTTTCTTT | CASSQDLDMNTEAFF
TRBJ2-6 | TRBV20-1 | - | few | TGCAGTGCTAGGGGGATTTCTGGGGCCAACGTCCTGACTTTC | CSARGISGANVLTF
TRBJ2-7 | TRBV15 | - | few | TGTGCCACCAGCAGCGGCAGGGTCTTACACGAGCAGTACTTC | CATSSGRVLHEQYF
TRBJ1-3 | TRBV29-1 | - | few | TGCAGCGTTGAACAGGCCTCTGGAAACACCATATATTTT | CSVEQASGNTIYF
TRBJ2-4 | TRBV7-8 | - | few | TGTGCCAGCAGCTCATCCACTGGGGACATTCAGTACTTC | CASSSSTGDIQYF
TRBJ1-5 | TRBV7-9 | - | - | TGTGCCAGCACCCAGGGGTTCGATCAGCCCCAGCATTTT | CASTQGFDQPQHF
TRBJ2-1 | TRBV3-1 | - | - | TGTGCCAGCAGCCAAGATAGGCCTGCCGAAAGGGAGCAGTTCTTC | CASSQDRPAEREQFF
TRBJ1-5 | TRBV16 | - | many | TGTGCCAGCAGCCAATCTCCTGATCAGCCCCAGCATTTT | CASSQSPDQPQHF
TRBJ2-5 | TRBV3-1 | - | few | TGTGCCAGCAGCCAAGATCGGCAGGAGGGTCAAGAGACCCAGTACTTC | CASSQDRQEGQETQYF
TRBJ2-3 | TRBV20-1 | TRBD2 | many | TGCAGTGCTAGAGATTCGAAGCGGGGGTCAGATACGCAGTATTTT | CSARDSKRGSDTQYF
TRBJ2-7 | TRBV4-1 | TRBD1 | many | TGCGCCAGCAGCCATCCCCCGAAAAGACAGGGCCCCCACGAGCAGTACTTC | CASSHPPKRQGPHEQYF
TRBJ2-1 | TRBV6-1 | - | - | TGTGCCAGCAGAGGAAACGACTGGAATGAGCAGTTCTTC | CASRGNDWNEQFF
TRBJ1-6 | TRBV5-6 | - | few | TGTGTCAGCAGCTTCAGGGCCGTGAATTCACCCCTCCACTTT | CVSSFRAVNSPLHF
TRBJ1-5 | TRBV6-1 | - | many | TGTGCCAGCAAAGGGGTGGGGAGGGCCCTTATCAATCAGCCCCAGCATTTT | CASKGVGRALINQPQHF
TRBJ2-4 | TRBV9 | TRBD1 | many | TGTGCCAGCACCGAGGGGGCCGCCAAAAACATTCAGTACTTC | CASTEGAAKNIQYF